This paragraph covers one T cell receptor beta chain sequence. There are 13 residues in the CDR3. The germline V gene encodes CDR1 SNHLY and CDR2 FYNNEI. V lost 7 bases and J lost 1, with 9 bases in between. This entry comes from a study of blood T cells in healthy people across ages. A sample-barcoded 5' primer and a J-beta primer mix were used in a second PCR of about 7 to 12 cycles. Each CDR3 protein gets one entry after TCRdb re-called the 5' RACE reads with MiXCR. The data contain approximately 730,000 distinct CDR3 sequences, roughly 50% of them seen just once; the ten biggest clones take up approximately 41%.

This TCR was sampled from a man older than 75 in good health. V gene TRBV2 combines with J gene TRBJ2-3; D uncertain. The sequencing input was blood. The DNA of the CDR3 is TGTGCCAGCAATGGAGTGGGCACAGATACGCAGTATTTT. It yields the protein CASNGVGTDTQYF.